The 32 T cell receptor beta chains below all came from one sample that was sequenced in a study of shared clonotypes between healthy human individuals. Clones were read by immunoSEQ multiplex PCR, and TCRdb kept only the in-frame ones, dropping some. The sample holds under 1,100,000 clones, roughly 75% seen once. The source material was memory CD4+ T cells sorted from blood. Subset reported: CD45RA-negative fraction. The receptor set was obtained from a man aged 18-30 years in good health.

In its sample, this clone was seen a few times. V gene TRBV14 combines with J gene TRBJ2-5; perhaps TRBD2 as D (6 bases). Germline CDR1 and CDR2: SGHDN and FVKESK. Trimming left V 4 bases short and J 1 base short, with 19 bases between. The CDR3 totals 17 residues. DNA of the CDR3: TGTGCCAGCAGCCGACAACGGAGGGGAAGGGGCCAAGAGACCCAGTACTTC. Protein: CASSRQRRGRGQETQYF.

The chain joins TRBV6-1 to TRBJ1-6, with unresolved D. The ends were cut back, 3 bases at V and 10 bases at J, with 16 bases in the middle. Germline V gene sequence: CDR1 MNHNS, CDR2 SASEGT. CDR3 length: 15 residues. Written as DNA, the CDR3 is TGTGCCAGCAGTGACCCCTTACGACACTCCTCACCCCTCCACTTT. Translated, it gives CASSDPLRHSSPLHF.

This sequence joins TRBV5-8 and TRBJ2-3, with 11 bases lining up with TRBD2. The CDR3 runs 19 residues. V lost 0 bases to trimming and J lost 1 base; unmatched junction nucleotides: 10. The germline V gene has CDR1 SGHTS and CDR2 YDEGEE. CDR3 sequence reads: CASSLAVAGGLRGTDTQYF. The CDR3 nucleotides are TGTGCCAGCAGCTTGGCAGTAGCGGGGGGGCTGCGGGGCACAGATACGCAGTATTTT.

The V gene is TRBV9, the J gene TRBJ2-3, with 8 bases fitting TRBD2. The CDR3 extends over 13 amino acids. From germline, CDR1 is SGDLS and CDR2 YYNGEE. Unmatched junction bases numbered 9, after V lost 1 base and J lost 14 bases. CDR3: CASSVRSTSELYF. CDR3 sequence (DNA): TGTGCCAGCAGCGTAAGATCGACTAGCGAGTTGTATTTT.

This chain's CDR3 is CASSRSGVDYSNQPQHF. The CDR3, as DNA: TGTGCCAGCTCTAGGTCGGGGGTAGACTATAGCAATCAGCCCCAGCATTTT. The chain has TRBV18 and TRBJ1-5, with D maybe TRBD1 (5 bases). Germline V gives CDR1 KGHSH, CDR2 LQKENI. V was clipped by 6 bases and J by 0 bases, with 18 bases between them. This CDR3 is 17 amino acids long.

The V gene is TRBV14, the J gene TRBJ2-1; 13 bases are shared with TRBD2. The CDR3 spans 19 residues. V lost 3 bases to trimming and J lost 6 bases; unmatched junction nucleotides: 14. The V gene's germline CDR1 is SGHDN and CDR2 FVKESK. For the CDR3, the DNA is TGTGCCAGCAGCCACCCCGCCAGGGTAGGGACTAGCGGGACCAATGAGCAGTTCTTC. Its protein product is CASSHPARVGTSGTNEQFF.

The chain uses TRBV5-6 and TRBJ1-1; D call uncertain. Germline lookup yields CDR1 SGHDT and CDR2 YYEEEE. V lost 0 bases, J lost 10 bases, and 13 bases lay in between. This CDR3 region has 13 residues. The CDR3 nucleotides are TGTGCCAGCAGCTTGGACGGGAGGGCGGCAGCTTTCTTT. It yields the protein CASSLDGRAAAFF.

The rearrangement links TRBV11-2 to TRBJ2-3, with TRBD2 matching 10 bases. The junction had 6 bases not matched to a gene; V was cut back by 3 bases and J by 9 bases. Germline lookup yields CDR1 SGHAT and CDR2 FQNNGV. This CDR3 is built from 14 residues. CDR3 nucleotide sequence: TGTGCCAGCAGCTTCTCTAGCGGGAGTGGCACGCAGTATTTT. The encoded protein is CASSFSSGSGTQYF.

The chain is built from TRBV2 and TRBJ2-4; 8 bases are a match to TRBD2. Trimming took 4 bases from V and 0 from J; bases not matched to a gene: 11. The CDR3 consists of 18 residues. Germline CDR1 SNHLY, CDR2 FYNNEI. The CDR3 sequence: CASSGISERGIAKNIQYF. In nucleotides, the CDR3 is TGTGCCAGCAGTGGGATTTCGGAGCGGGGGATAGCCAAAAACATTCAGTACTTC.

This clone has just a few counts. This chain joins TRBV10-3 and TRBJ1-5; weak D call: TRBD1 (6 bases). V was trimmed by 4 bases and J by 4 bases, leaving 8 bases between them. Looked up from germline, CDR1 is ENHRY and CDR2 is SYGVKD. This CDR3 has 13 amino acids. CDR3 nucleotides: TGTGCCATCAGTGGAACAGGGAATCAGCCCCAGCATTTT. This gives the protein CAISGTGNQPQHF.

J is TRBJ2-1 and V is TRBV7-2; D is unresolved. The V end lost 1 base, the J end lost 6 bases, and 7 bases lay between the germline ends. CDR1 and CDR2 (germline): SGHTA, FQGNSA. The CDR3 has 13 residues. This CDR3 reads CASSLELLNEQFF. DNA for the CDR3: TGTGCCAGCAGCTTAGAACTCCTCAATGAGCAGTTCTTC.

The chain employs TRBV5-4 and TRBJ2-5, with TRBD1 identical over 8 bases. The germline gives CDR1 SGHNT, CDR2 YYREEE (reference sequence). The CDR3 covers 14 residues. V dropped 5 bases and J dropped 5; count of bases not matched to a gene: 8. The CDR3 reads CASSTRQGSETQYF. DNA of the CDR3: TGTGCCAGCAGTACTCGACAGGGGTCGGAGACCCAGTACTTC.

The rearrangement uses TRBV27 and TRBJ2-7; 8 bases match TRBD1. The CDR3 is 20 residues long. Germline assignment: CDR1 MNHEY and CDR2 SMNVEV (reference sequence). V shed 4 bases, J shed 3 bases, and the junction held 23 bases outside the gene matches. In DNA form, the CDR3 reads TGTGCCAGCAGTTCAACCGGGACAGGTTTATTTCCAATCTACGGCTACGAGCAGTACTTC. The encoded protein is CASSSTGTGLFPIYGYEQYF.

This rearrangement joins TRBV2 to TRBJ2-3; 14 bases are shared with TRBD2. The germline V gene has CDR1 SNHLY and CDR2 FYNNEI. The CDR3 runs 17 residues. Trimming removed 5 bases from V and 3 bases from J; junction bases left unmatched: 7. The CDR3 nucleotides read TGTGCCAGCAGTTCGCGTTGGACTAGCGGGGGGACAGATACGCAGTATTTT. Its translation: CASSSRWTSGGTDTQYF.

V and J are TRBV6-5 and TRBJ2-1, with D unclear. The CDR3 loop spans 14 amino acids. The germline V and J ends were trimmed by 2 bases and 7 bases, with 12 bases remaining between them. Germline loops: CDR1 MNHEY, CDR2 SVGAGI. CDR3 nucleotides: TGTGCCAGCAGTTACCGGTACCGGATGAATGAGCAGTTCTTC. Protein sequence: CASSYRYRMNEQFF.

V is TRBV5-1 and J is TRBJ2-3; possible D gene TRBD2, 5 bases. The CDR3 loop spans 13 amino acids. The germline gives CDR1 SGHRS, CDR2 YFSETQ. V was shortened by 6 bases and J by 0 bases, with 8 bases between the two germline ends. CDR3 in DNA: TGCGCCAGCAAAGCGGATAGCACAGATACGCAGTATTTT. Protein: CASKADSTDTQYF.

In the case of this clone: The same CDR3 can be traced to other DNA sequences in this sample. The chain has TRBV18 and TRBJ2-5, with a tentative D call TRBD1 (5 bases). There are 13 residues in the CDR3. The V end was cut by 3 bases, the J end by 0 bases, with 5 bases between. CDR1 is KGHSH and CDR2 is LQKENI in the germline V gene. CDR3 in DNA: TGTGCCAGCTCACCGGGGCACCAAGAGACCCAGTACTTC. Protein product: CASSPGHQETQYF.

This clone was observed a single time. The genes are TRBV18 and TRBJ1-2; the D gene is possibly TRBD1 (5 bases). Germline loops: CDR1 KGHSH, CDR2 LQKENI. This CDR3 has 14 residues. V was pared by 3 bases and J by 0 bases, with 8 bases between. The CDR3 loop is CASSPQGTNYGYTF. The DNA for the CDR3 is TGTGCCAGCTCACCTCAGGGAACTAACTATGGCTACACCTTC.

Remarks on this clone: The sample contains more than one DNA sequence encoding this CDR3. This chain uses TRBV18 with TRBJ2-7; no clear D. This CDR3 is 11 amino acids long. V lost 3 bases, J lost 5 bases, and 5 bases lay in between. The V gene's germline CDR1 is KGHSH and CDR2 LQKENI. CDR3 region: CASSPSDEQYF. The DNA for the CDR3 is TGTGCCAGCTCACCGTCCGACGAGCAGTACTTC.

The chain uses TRBV6-5 and TRBJ2-7, with 7 nucleotides matching TRBD1. Germline-derived CDR1 and CDR2 are MNHEY and SVGAGI. Trimming at V came to 6 bases and at J to 3 bases, leaving 5 bases not matched to a gene. There are 13 residues in the CDR3. Here the CDR3 reads CASRRGGFYEQYF. Written as DNA, the CDR3 is TGTGCCAGCAGACGAGGGGGCTTCTACGAGCAGTACTTC.

The chain employs TRBV28 and TRBJ2-3, with TRBD2 matching 10 bases. The length of the CDR3 is 15 residues. J gave up 8 bases and V 3 bases, and 8 bases lay outside the gene matches. Germline V lookup: CDR1 MDHEN, CDR2 SYDVKM. The CDR3 region is CASSFGSGGVSTQYF. The CDR3 bases are TGTGCCAGCAGTTTCGGCAGCGGGGGGGTCAGTACGCAGTATTTT.

This clone was found a few times. J is TRBJ2-5 and V is TRBV15; D uncertain. Germline CDR1 reads LNHNV; CDR2 reads YYDKDF (reference sequence). CDR3 size: 12 residues. The germline V and J ends were trimmed by 0 bases and 5 bases, with 4 bases remaining between them. The DNA for the CDR3 is TGTGCCACCAGCAGAGATTCTGAGACCCAGTACTTC. Translation gives CATSRDSETQYF.

J is TRBJ1-5 and V is TRBV2, with D unresolved. Trimming removed 5 bases at V and 3 bases at J, with 8 bases between. The V gene's germline CDR1 is SNHLY and CDR2 FYNNEI. The CDR3 covers 13 residues. The CDR3 nucleotides read TGTGCCAGCAGTAAGGGCCTCAATCAGCCCCAGCATTTT. This sequence encodes CASSKGLNQPQHF.

This clone was seen only once. The chain links TRBV6-1 to TRBJ2-5; D gene uncertain. V shed 5 bases and J shed 3 bases, with 4 bases lying between them. Looked up from germline, CDR1 is MNHNS and CDR2 is SASEGT. This CDR3 spans 11 amino acids. For the CDR3, the DNA is TGTGCCAGCAGTTACAAAGAGACCCAGTACTTC. Translation gives CASSYKETQYF.

The gene calls are TRBV6-6 and TRBJ1-1; TRBD1 agrees at 8 bases. This CDR3 has 13 amino acids. Germline V gives CDR1 MNHNY, CDR2 SVGAGI (reference sequence). Unmatched junction bases numbered 5, after V lost 7 bases and J lost 4 bases. The CDR3, as DNA: TGTGCCAGCACCTCCGACAGGGGCACTGAAGCTTTCTTT. It specifies CASTSDRGTEAFF.

As DNA, the CDR3 is TGTGCCAGCAGCCGTCTTCCGAACAGGGAGGAATTGAGCAATCAGCCCCAGCATTTT. Protein sequence: CASSRLPNREELSNQPQHF. The chain has TRBV21-1 and TRBJ1-5. TRBV21-1 is recorded as a pseudogene. The CDR3 covers 19 residues.

This clone showed up just once. The chain combines TRBV7-9 with TRBJ2-5, with 10 bases identical to TRBD1. The V gene end was trimmed by 6 bases and the J gene end by 3 bases; junction bases not matched to a gene: 7. The germline gives CDR1 SEHNR, CDR2 FQNEAQ (reference sequence). This CDR3 spans 15 amino acids. CDR3 nucleotides: TGTGCCAGCAGTTACCAGGGGACAGGGGAAGAGACCCAGTACTTC. Amino acids: CASSYQGTGEETQYF.

This clone appeared a few times. The V and J genes are TRBV6-4 and TRBJ1-5, with TRBD1 identical over 9 bases. CDR3 length: 17 amino acids. V was clipped by 6 bases and J by 5 bases; unmatched bases: 14. The germline V gene has CDR1 MRHNA and CDR2 SNTAGT. The CDR3 nucleotides are TGTGCCAGCAGCGAGCTCCGGGACAGGGTGGCGTATCAGCCCCAGCATTTT. This encodes CASSELRDRVAYQPQHF.

This sequence joins TRBV2 and TRBJ1-5; TRBD1 matches 12 bases. The trim removed 5 bases at V and 2 bases at J, leaving 7 bases unmatched. CDR3 length: 17 residues. Per the germline V gene, CDR1 is SNHLY and CDR2 is FYNNEI. The CDR3 sequence: CASSHMGQGAGNQPQHF. The CDR3 DNA sequence: TGTGCCAGCAGTCATATGGGACAGGGGGCGGGCAATCAGCCCCAGCATTTT.

This clone has just a few counts. The chain combines TRBV4-1 with TRBJ1-2; D gene unclear. Trimming cost V 0 bases and J 4 bases, with 12 bases left between them. CDR3 length: 15 residues. Per germline, CDR1 MGHRA and CDR2 YSYEKL. The CDR3 DNA reads TGCGCCAGCAGCCAAGATCTAACGGTCACCTATGGCTACACCTTC. Translation gives CASSQDLTVTYGYTF.

The CDR3 sequence: CASRALQETQYF. CDR3 in DNA: TGTGCCAGCAGGGCCCTCCAAGAGACCCAGTACTTC. This chain links TRBV5-5 with TRBJ2-5; no clear D. The CDR3 length is 12 residues. Germline V gene lookup returns CDR1 SGHKS and CDR2 YYEKEE (reference sequence). The ends were cut back, 5 bases at V and 1 base at J, with 6 bases in the middle.

This rearrangement joins TRBV28 to TRBJ1-2; the D is unclear. The CDR3 is 14 residues long. The germline gives CDR1 MDHEN, CDR2 SYDVKM. Trimming left V 5 bases short and J 7 bases short, with 17 bases between. CDR3 nucleotides: TGTGCCAGCAGTCCCCAGAGGCGCACCGGTGGCTACACCTTC. This translates into CASSPQRRTGGYTF.